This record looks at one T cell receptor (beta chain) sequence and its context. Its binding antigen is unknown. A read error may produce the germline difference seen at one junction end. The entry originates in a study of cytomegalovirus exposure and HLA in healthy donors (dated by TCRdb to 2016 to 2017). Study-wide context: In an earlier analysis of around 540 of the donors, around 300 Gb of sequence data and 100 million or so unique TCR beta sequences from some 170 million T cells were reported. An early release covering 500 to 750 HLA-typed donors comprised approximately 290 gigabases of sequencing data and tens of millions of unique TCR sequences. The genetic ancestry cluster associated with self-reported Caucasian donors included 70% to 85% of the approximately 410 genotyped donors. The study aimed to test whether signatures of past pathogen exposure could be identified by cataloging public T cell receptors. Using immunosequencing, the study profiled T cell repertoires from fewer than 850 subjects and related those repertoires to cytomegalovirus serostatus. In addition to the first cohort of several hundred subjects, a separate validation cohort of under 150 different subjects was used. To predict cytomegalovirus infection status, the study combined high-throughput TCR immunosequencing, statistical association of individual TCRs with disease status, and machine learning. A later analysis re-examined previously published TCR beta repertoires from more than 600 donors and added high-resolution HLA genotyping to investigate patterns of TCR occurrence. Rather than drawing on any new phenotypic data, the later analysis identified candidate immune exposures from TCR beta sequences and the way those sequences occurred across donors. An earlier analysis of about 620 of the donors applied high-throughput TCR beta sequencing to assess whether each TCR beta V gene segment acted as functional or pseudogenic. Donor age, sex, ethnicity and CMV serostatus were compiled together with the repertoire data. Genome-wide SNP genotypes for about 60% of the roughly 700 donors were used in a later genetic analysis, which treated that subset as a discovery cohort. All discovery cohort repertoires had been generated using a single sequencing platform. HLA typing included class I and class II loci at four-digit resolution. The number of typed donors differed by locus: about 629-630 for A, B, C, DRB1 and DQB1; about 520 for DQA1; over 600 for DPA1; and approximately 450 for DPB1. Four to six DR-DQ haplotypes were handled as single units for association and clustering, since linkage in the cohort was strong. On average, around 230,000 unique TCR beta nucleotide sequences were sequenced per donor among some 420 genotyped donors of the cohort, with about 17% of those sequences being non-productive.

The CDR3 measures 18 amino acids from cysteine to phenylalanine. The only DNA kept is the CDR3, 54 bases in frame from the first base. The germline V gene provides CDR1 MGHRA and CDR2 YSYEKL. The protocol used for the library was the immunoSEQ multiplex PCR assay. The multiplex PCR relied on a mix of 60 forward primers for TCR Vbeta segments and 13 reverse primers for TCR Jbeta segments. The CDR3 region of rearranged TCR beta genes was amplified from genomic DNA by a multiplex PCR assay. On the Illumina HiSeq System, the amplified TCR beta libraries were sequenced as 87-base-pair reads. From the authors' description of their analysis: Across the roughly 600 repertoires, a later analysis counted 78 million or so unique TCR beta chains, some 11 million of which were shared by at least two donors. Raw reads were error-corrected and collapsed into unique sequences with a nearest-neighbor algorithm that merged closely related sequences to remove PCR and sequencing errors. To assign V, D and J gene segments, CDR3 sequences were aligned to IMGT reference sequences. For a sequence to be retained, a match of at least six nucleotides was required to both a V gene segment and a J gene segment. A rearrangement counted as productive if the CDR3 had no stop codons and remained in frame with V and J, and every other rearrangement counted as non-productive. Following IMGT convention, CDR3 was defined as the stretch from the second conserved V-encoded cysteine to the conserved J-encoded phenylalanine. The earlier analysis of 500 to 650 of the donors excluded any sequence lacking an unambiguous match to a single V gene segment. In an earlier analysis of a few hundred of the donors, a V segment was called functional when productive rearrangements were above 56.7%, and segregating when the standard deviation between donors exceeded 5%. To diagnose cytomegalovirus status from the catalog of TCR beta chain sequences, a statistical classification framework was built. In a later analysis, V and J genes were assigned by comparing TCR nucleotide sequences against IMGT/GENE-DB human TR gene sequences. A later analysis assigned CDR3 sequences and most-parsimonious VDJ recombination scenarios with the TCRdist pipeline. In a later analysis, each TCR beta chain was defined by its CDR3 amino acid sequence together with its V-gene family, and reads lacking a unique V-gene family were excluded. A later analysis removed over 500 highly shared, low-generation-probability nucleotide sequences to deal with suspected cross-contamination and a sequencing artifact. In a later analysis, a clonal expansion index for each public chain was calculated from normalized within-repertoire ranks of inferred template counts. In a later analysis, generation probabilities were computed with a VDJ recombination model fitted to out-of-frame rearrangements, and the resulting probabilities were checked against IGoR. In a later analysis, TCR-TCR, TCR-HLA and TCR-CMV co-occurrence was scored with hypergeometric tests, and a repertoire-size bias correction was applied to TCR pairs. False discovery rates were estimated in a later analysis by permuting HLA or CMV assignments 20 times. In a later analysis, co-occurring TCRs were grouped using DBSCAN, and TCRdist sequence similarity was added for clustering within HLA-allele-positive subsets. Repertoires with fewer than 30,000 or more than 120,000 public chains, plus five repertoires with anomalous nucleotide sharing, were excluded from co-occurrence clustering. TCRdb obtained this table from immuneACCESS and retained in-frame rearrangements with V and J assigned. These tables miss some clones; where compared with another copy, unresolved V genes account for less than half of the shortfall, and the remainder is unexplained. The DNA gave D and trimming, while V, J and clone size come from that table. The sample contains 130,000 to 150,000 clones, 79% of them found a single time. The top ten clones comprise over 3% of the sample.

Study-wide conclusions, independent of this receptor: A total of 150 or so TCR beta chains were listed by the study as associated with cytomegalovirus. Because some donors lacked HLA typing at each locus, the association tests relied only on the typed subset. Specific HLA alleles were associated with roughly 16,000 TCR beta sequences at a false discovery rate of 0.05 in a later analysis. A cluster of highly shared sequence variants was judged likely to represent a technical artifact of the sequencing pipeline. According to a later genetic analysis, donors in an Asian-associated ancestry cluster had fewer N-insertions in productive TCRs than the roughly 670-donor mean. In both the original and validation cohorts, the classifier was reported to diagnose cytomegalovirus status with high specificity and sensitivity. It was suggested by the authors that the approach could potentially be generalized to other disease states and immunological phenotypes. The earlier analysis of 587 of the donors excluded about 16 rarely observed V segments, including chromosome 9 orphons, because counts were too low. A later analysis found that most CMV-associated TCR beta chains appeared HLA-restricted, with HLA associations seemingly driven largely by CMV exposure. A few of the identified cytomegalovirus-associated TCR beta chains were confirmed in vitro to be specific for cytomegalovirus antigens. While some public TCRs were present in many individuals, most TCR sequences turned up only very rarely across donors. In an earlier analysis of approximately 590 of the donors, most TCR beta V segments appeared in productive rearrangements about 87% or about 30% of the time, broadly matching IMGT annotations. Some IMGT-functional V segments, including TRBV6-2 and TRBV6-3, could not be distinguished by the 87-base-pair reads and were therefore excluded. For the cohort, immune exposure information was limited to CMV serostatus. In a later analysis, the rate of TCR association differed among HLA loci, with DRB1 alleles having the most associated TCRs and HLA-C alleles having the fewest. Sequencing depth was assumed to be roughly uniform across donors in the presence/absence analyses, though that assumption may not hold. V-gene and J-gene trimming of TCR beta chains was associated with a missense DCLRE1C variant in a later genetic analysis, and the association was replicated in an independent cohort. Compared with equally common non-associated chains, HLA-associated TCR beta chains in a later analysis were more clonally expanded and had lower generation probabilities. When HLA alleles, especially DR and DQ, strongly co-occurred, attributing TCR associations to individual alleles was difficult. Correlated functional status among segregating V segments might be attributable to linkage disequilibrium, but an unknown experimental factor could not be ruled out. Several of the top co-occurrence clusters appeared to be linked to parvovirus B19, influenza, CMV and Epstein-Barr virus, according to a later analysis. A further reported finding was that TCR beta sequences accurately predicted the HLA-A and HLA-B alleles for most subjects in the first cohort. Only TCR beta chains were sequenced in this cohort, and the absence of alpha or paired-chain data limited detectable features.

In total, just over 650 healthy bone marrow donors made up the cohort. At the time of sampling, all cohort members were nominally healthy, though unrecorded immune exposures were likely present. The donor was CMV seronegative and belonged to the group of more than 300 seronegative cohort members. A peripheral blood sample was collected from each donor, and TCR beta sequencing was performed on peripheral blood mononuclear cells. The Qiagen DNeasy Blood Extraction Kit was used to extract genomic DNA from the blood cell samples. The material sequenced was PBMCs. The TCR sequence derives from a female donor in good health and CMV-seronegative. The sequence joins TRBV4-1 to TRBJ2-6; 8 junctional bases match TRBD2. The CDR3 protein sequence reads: CASSPPLAGSSEANVLTF. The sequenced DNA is TGCGCCAGCAGCCCCCCGCTAGCGGGTTCCTCTGAGGCCAACGTCCTGACTTTC.